These 10 T cell receptor beta chains originate from one sample sequenced in a study of post-analysis software for immune sequencing data. Overall study findings and caveats: Five or six TRBV segments, TRBV5-6, TRBV5-1 and TRBV20-1 among them, were found more frequent in patients than controls.

Libraries were made from TCR beta cDNA, and they carried unique molecular identifiers. Using its own MiXCR run on the PCR reads, TCRdb lists one record per CDR3 protein. The sample includes a few hundred thousand distinct CDR3 sequences, about 38% of them seen just once. No cognate antigen is known for these TCRs. Source material: blood. The receptors shown here come from a girl aged 10 to 17 with multiple sclerosis.

The table lists this clonotype with many counts. This chain uses TRBV20-1 with TRBJ2-5; D unclear. CDR1 is DFQATT, CDR2 SNEGSKA, per germline (reference sequence). V dropped 4 bases and J dropped 3 bases, with 15 bases sitting between them. The CDR3 consists of 14 residues. The CDR3, as DNA: TGCAGTGCTACGTTGGACGTACGCAAAGAGACCCAGTACTTC. Its protein product is CSATLDVRKETQYF.

With respect to this clonotype: A read error may be the cause here, since a much bigger clone is one base away. The chain employs TRBV20-1 and TRBJ1-2; D is perhaps TRBD1 (5 bases). Germline V gene lookup returns CDR1 DFQATT and CDR2 SNEGSKA (reference sequence). The V end lost 4 bases, the J end lost 7 bases, and 22 bases lay between the germline ends. The CDR3 extends over 15 amino acids. CDR3 protein: CSATKRGGVRAGYTF. Here the CDR3 DNA reads TGCAGTGCTACTAAGAGGGGCGGTGTCCGGGCTGGCTACACCTTC.

In this sample, this clonotype turned up a few times. The rearrangement uses TRBV5-1 and TRBJ1-2; D remains ambiguous. The CDR3 consists of 13 residues. CDR1 SGHRS and CDR2 YFSETQ come from the germline V gene. V was trimmed by 4 bases and J by 3 bases, leaving 10 bases between them. The CDR3 protein is CASSPEGHYGYTF. The DNA for the CDR3 is TGCGCCAGCAGCCCAGAGGGTCACTATGGCTACACCTTC.

This chain connects TRBV7-2 to TRBJ2-5; TRBD2 agrees at 7 bases. The CDR3 is 16 residues long. Germline V lookup: CDR1 SGHTA, CDR2 FQGNSA. Losses at the gene ends were 4 bases for V and 2 bases for J; bases not matched to a gene: 10. The CDR3 region is CASSSLGAGIQETQYF. CDR3 sequence (DNA): TGTGCCAGCAGCTCCTTGGGAGCGGGAATTCAAGAGACCCAGTACTTC.

Regarding this clonotype: Given a much more abundant clone one base away, this may be a read error. The chain uses TRBV11-2 and TRBJ1-1; tentatively, D is TRBD1 (5 bases). Trimming pared 4 bases from V and 6 bases from J, leaving 12 bases between. The CDR3 spans 13 residues. Germline V lookup: CDR1 SGHAT, CDR2 FQNNGV. The CDR3 DNA sequence: TGTGCCAGCAGCTCCCTGTCGGGGGCTGAAGCTTTCTTT. Amino acids: CASSSLSGAEAFF.

The rearrangement joins TRBV9 to TRBJ2-1; 9 bases line up with TRBD2. After removal of 5 bases from V and 8 bases from J, the junction contained 11 bases not matched to a gene. This CDR3 is built from 15 residues. Germline V lookup: CDR1 SGDLS, CDR2 YYNGEE. CDR3 amino acids: CASRDLSGSGDEQFF. The CDR3 DNA reads as TGTGCCAGCAGGGACCTTAGCGGGAGTGGAGATGAGCAGTTCTTC.

In this sample, this clonotype turned up many times. The V and J genes are TRBV13 and TRBJ2-1; D is perhaps TRBD1 (5 bases). V lost 2 bases and J 9 bases, leaving 11 bases between the germline ends. The CDR3 extends over 13 amino acids. The V gene's germline CDR1 is PRHDT and CDR2 FYEKMQ (reference sequence). CDR3 DNA sequence: TGTGCCAGCAGCTTATATTCCAGGGCTGAGCAGTTCTTC. It specifies CASSLYSRAEQFF. Together with reference TRBV13 and TRBJ2-1, the CDR3 gives the full variable domain: AAGVIQSPRHLIKEKRETATLKCYPIPRHDTVYWYQQGPGQDPQFLISFYEKMQSDKGSIPDRFSAQQFSDYHSELNMSSLELGDSALYFCASSLYSRAEQFFGPGTRLTVL.

This clonotype was seen ten or more times. This rearrangement joins TRBV28 to TRBJ2-1, with 7 bases identical to TRBD1. V shed 3 bases and J 2 bases; nucleotides not matched to a gene: 7. This CDR3 has 16 amino acids. Germline-derived CDR1 and CDR2 are MDHEN and SYDVKM. CDR3 sequence (DNA): TGTGCCAGCAGTTTCACCGACAGGGCCGCCTACAATGAGCAGTTCTTC. Protein sequence: CASSFTDRAAYNEQFF.

This clonotype was seen ten or more times. The chain carries TRBV4-1 and TRBJ1-4, with TRBD1 matching 10 bases. The CDR3 is 15 amino acids. Germline CDR1 is MGHRA and CDR2 is YSYEKL. J gave up 7 bases and V 3 bases, and 5 bases lay outside the gene matches. CDR3 amino acids: CASSQPGQGIEKLFF. CDR3 DNA: TGCGCCAGCAGCCAGCCGGGACAGGGGATTGAAAAACTGTTTTTT.

This clonotype was seen many times. The rearrangement uses TRBV5-1 and TRBJ1-5; D perhaps matches TRBD1 (6 bases). Germline V CDR1 and CDR2: SGHRS, YFSETQ. CDR3 length: 16 amino acids. With 1 base removed from V and 5 bases from J, the gap between germline ends came to 16 bases. CDR3 DNA: TGCGCCAGCAGCTTGTATGCAGGGGTAAGGGATCAGCCCCAGCATTTT. It codes for CASSLYAGVRDQPQHF. The full variable domain, its missing parts supplied by reference TRBV5-1 and TRBJ1-5, is KAGVTQTPRYLIKTRGQQVTLSCSPISGHRSVSWYQQTPGQGLQFLFEYFSETQRNKGNFPGRFSGRQFSNSRSEMNVSTLELGDSALYLCASSLYAGVRDQPQHFGDGTRLSIL.